The present T cell receptor beta chain was sequenced within a study of blood T cell repertoires in COVID-19. Study at large: Sources were T cells, B-cell-depleted T cells, or PBMCs; the material itself was cDNA or gDNA.

The CDR3 is 16 amino acids. Looked up from germline, CDR1 is LNHDA and CDR2 is SQIVND (reference sequence). Germline trimming cut 6 bases from V and 4 bases from J; bases unmatched to any gene: 9. Measured with immunoSEQ multiplex PCR; TCRdb has only the in-frame clones, and not every one. The sample has around 50,000 clones, roughly 88% seen once. This TCR was recovered from a human donor in a cohort sampled during active COVID-19. This chain connects TRBV19 to TRBJ2-5; 12 nucleotides agree with TRBD1. Sample: peripheral blood. The CDR3 DNA reads as TGTGCCAGTAGGACCACGGGACAGGGGGCCGGAGAGACCCAGTACTTC. As protein: CASRTTGQGAGETQYF.